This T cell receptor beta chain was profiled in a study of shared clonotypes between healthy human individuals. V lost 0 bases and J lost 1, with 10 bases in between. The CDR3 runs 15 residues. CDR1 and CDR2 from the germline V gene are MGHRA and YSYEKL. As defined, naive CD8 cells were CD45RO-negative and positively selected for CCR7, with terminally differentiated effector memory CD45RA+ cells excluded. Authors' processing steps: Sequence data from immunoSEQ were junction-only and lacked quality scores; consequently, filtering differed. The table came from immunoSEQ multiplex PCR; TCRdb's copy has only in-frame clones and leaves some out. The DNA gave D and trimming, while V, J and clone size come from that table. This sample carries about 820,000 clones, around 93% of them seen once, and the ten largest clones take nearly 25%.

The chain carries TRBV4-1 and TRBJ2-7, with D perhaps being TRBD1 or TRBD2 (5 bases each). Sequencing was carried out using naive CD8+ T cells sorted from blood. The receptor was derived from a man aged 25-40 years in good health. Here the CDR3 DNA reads TGCGCCAGCAGCCAAGAGTACTGGGGGTCCTACGAGCAGTACTTC. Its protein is CASSQEYWGSYEQYF.